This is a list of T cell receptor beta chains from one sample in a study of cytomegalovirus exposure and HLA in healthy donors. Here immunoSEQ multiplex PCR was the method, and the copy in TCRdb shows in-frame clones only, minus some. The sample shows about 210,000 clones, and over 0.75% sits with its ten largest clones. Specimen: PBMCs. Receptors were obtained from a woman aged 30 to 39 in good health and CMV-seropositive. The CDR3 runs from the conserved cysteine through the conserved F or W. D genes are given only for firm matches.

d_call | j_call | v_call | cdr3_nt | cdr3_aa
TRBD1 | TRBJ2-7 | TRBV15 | TGTGCCACCAGCACCACAGGGGACGAGCAGTACTTC | CATSTTGDEQYF
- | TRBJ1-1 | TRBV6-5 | TGTGCCAGCAGTGATACGGGGGGATACACTGAAGCTTTCTTT | CASSDTGGYTEAFF
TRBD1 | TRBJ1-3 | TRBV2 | TGTGCCAGCAGGTTCAGGGGGCTAGGTGGAAACACCATATATTTT | CASRFRGLGGNTIYF
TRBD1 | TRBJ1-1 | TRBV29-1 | TGCAGCGCCGGGACAGGAGAAGCTTTCTTT | CSAGTGEAFF
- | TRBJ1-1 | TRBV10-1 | TGCGCCAGCAGTGAGGGCTCAAAGGAGCTCGCTGGGAACACTGAAGCTTTCTTT | CASSEGSKELAGNTEAFF
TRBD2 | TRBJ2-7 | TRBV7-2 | TGTACCAGCAGCCCCGATAGCGGGAGAGGCGAGCAGTACTTC | CTSSPDSGRGEQYF
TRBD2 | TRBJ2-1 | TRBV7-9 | TGTGCCAGCAGCCTAGAATTAGCGGGTCGGCCGAGGGAGCAGTTCTTC | CASSLELAGRPREQFF
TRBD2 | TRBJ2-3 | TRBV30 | TGTGCCTGGAGACTAGCGGGAGTAAGAGATACGCAGTATTTT | CAWRLAGVRDTQYF
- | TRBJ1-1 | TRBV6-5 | TGTGCCGTTGTAGGTTTACTGAGGACTGAAGCTTTCTTT | CAVVGLLRTEAFF
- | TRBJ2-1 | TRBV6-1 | TGTGCCAGCCGGGGGGACATCTACAATGAGCAGTTCTTC | CASRGDIYNEQFF
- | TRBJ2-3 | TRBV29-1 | TGCAGCGTTGAACGGGGAGGTTCAGATACGCAGTATTTT | CSVERGGSDTQYF
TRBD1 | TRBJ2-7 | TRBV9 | TGTGCCAGCAGCGTAGCCGAAGGGGGGGGACAGGGTTACGAGCAGTACTTC | CASSVAEGGGQGYEQYF
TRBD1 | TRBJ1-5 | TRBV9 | TGTGCCAGCAGCGAGCAGGGGGCAGGTCAGCCCCAGCATTTT | CASSEQGAGQPQHF
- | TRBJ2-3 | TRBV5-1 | TGCGCCAGCAGCTTGGCCCCGGGGGACAGAAGTAGGGATACGCAGTATTTT | CASSLAPGDRSRDTQYF
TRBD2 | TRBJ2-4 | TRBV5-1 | TGCGCCAGCAGCCGGGCCGGGAGCGGGGCCTCGGACATTCAGTACTTC | CASSRAGSGASDIQYF
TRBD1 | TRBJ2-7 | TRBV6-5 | TGTGCCAGCAGTTACTCGATATGGGACAGGGTTGGCGAGCAGTACTTC | CASSYSIWDRVGEQYF
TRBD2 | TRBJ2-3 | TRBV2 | TGTGCCAGCATACTAGCGCGAGATACGCAGTATTTT | CASILARDTQYF
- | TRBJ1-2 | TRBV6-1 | TGTGCCAGCAGTGAATGGAGAATCTATGGCTACACCTTC | CASSEWRIYGYTF
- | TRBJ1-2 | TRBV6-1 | TGTGCCAGCAGTGGCCCGGCAGGGCAAAGAGCTAACTATGGCTACACCTTC | CASSGPAGQRANYGYTF
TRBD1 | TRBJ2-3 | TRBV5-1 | TGCGCCAGCAGCGATCCCGGGACAGGGGGCACAGATACGCAGTATTTT | CASSDPGTGGTDTQYF
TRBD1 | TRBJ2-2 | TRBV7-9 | TGTGCCAGCAGTCTCCCGGGACAGGGGGCCCGGGAGGACACCGGGGAGCTGTTTTTT | CASSLPGQGAREDTGELFF
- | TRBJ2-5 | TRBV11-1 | TGTGCCAGCACGACCCCGACAGATAAAGAGACCCAGTACTTC | CASTTPTDKETQYF
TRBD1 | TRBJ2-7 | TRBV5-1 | TGCGCCAGCAGCCGTCCGGGACAGAATCCCGAGCAGTACTTC | CASSRPGQNPEQYF
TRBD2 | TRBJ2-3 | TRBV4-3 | TGCGCCAGCAGCCAACAGAGCGGGAGAGGCACAGATACGCAGTATTTT | CASSQQSGRGTDTQYF
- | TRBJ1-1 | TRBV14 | TGTGCCAGCAGCGCACAGGGGAACACTGAAGCTTTCTTT | CASSAQGNTEAFF
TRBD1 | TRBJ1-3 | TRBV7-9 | TGTGCCAGCAGCTTAGCGCGAACAGGGGAGGGAAACACCATATATTTT | CASSLARTGEGNTIYF
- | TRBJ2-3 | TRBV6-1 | TGTGCCAGCAGTGAGAGGGGGAGCACAGATACGCAGTATTTT | CASSERGSTDTQYF
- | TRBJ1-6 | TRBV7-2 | TGTGCCAGCAGCTTAGGAAGGAGCTCCTATAATTCACCCCTCCACTTT | CASSLGRSSYNSPLHF
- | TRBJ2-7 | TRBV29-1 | TGCAGCGTTGAGTTACAGGGTTGGTATCAATCCTACGAGCAGTACTTC | CSVELQGWYQSYEQYF
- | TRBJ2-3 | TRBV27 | TGTGCCAGCAGTTTAGGGGCGGGATGGTCAGATACGCAGTATTTT | CASSLGAGWSDTQYF
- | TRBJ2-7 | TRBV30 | TGTGCCTCCACGACAGACATAACCTACGAGCAGTACTTC | CASTTDITYEQYF
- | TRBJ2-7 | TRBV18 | TGTGCCAGCTCACCACGGAGAGCGGATGCCTACGAGCAGTACTTC | CASSPRRADAYEQYF
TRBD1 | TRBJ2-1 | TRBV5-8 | TGTGCCAGCAGCTTGTTTGGGACAGACTACAATGAGCAGTTCTTC | CASSLFGTDYNEQFF
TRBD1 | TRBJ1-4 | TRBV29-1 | TGCAGCGTTGAAAAATCCGGGACAGGGAAAGAAAAACTGTTTTTT | CSVEKSGTGKEKLFF
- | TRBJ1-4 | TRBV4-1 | TGCGCCAGCAGCCAAGACGGCGGTTATGAAAAGCTGTTTTTT | CASSQDGGYEKLFF
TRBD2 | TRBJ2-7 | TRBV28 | TGTGCCAGCAGTCCCAGGGGTAGCGGGAGGTACGAGCAGTACTTC | CASSPRGSGRYEQYF
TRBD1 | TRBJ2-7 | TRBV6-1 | TGTGCCAGCTGGACAGGGAGTCCCTACGAGCAGTACTTC | CASWTGSPYEQYF
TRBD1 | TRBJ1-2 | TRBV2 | TGTGCCAGCAGTGCAACAGGGGGCAATGGCTACACCTTC | CASSATGGNGYTF
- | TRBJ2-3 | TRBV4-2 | TGTGCCAGCAGCCTTTTGGGGCAGGGGGGTCGGGCAGATACGCAGTATTTT | CASSLLGQGGRADTQYF
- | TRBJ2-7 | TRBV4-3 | TGCGCCAGCAGCCAACAGGGTATAAGTGGCGAGCAGTACTTC | CASSQQGISGEQYF
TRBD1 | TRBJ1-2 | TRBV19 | TGTGCCAGTAGTAGAGCGGACAGGGGAGACTATGGCTACACCTTC | CASSRADRGDYGYTF
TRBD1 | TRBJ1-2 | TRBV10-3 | TGTGCCATCAGTGGTCGCGAGCCGGGACAGGGGGGTTGGTCTACCTTC | CAISGREPGQGGWSTF
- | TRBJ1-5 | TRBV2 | TGTGCCAGCAGTGAACAGAATAGCAATCAGCCCCAGCATTTT | CASSEQNSNQPQHF
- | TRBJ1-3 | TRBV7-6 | TGTGCCAGCAGCTTAGAGTCTCCGGGTGTCGTAGGAAACACCATATATTTT | CASSLESPGVVGNTIYF
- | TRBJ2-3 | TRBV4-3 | TGCGCCAGCAGCCACCTCTCCGGGAGTGGGTACGGAGATACGCAGTATTTT | CASSHLSGSGYGDTQYF
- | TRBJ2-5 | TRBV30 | TGTGCCTGGAGTGCGAGATACCCGGAGACCCAGTACTTC | CAWSARYPETQYF
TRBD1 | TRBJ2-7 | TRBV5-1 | TGCGCCAGCAGCCCCCGGACAGGGGGAAGCTACGAGCAGTACTTC | CASSPRTGGSYEQYF
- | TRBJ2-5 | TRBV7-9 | TGTGCCAGCAGCTTAGCGGACAGCCTGTACCAAGAGACCCAGTACTTC | CASSLADSLYQETQYF
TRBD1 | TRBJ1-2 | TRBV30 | TGTGCCTGGAGTAGCCTCCGGGACAGGGGGCAATTTTTCTATGGCTACACCTTC | CAWSSLRDRGQFFYGYTF
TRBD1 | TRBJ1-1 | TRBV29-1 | TGCAGCGTTGGACAGGGGTGGGGGAACACTGAAGCTTTCTTT | CSVGQGWGNTEAFF
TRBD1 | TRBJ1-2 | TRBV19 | TGTGCCAGTACGGCCGGGACAGGGGGCTCGTGGGGCTACACCTTC | CASTAGTGGSWGYTF
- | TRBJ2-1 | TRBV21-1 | TGTGCCAGCAGCAAAGCAAATCATGGACAGTCCGATTCGAATGAGCAGTTCTTC | CASSKANHGQSDSNEQFF
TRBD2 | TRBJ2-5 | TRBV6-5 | TGTGCCAGCTTTCAATCCGGGACTAGGGACGCCCAGTACTTC | CASFQSGTRDAQYF
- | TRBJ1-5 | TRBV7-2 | TGTGCCAGCAGCTATCAGGGAAGGTATAATCAGCCCCAGCATTTT | CASSYQGRYNQPQHF
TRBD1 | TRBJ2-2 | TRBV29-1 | TGCAGCGCCCGACAGGGGGAGAACACCGGGGAACTGTTTTTT | CSARQGENTGELFF
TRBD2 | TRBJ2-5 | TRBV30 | TGTGCCTGGAGTTCCTGGACTAGTCTCCGGGAGACCCAGTACTTC | CAWSSWTSLRETQYF